This TCR beta chain was observed in a study of T cell clones after liver transplantation. Study in general: Tolerance: complete withdrawal held at least one year, liver enzymes staying within twice normal.

This clone was detected only once. Clones were read by immunoSEQ multiplex PCR, and TCRdb kept only the in-frame ones, dropping some. The repertoire holds around 20,000 clones, with 85% to 90% as singletons. Germline-derived CDR1 and CDR2 are MNHEY and SMNVEV (reference sequence). The CDR3 consists of 12 residues. V was clipped by 10 bases and J by 3 bases, with 13 bases between them. The sequence came from a human patient who received a liver transplant. Some T cells may originate from the graft donor. The genes are TRBV27 and TRBJ2-7; a weak D match, TRBD2 (6 bases). Sequencing was performed on CD8+ T cells from blood, taken approximately 3.5 years after liver transplant. CDR3 region: CATGGRSYEQYF. The CDR3 DNA follows: TGTGCCACCGGGGGACGCAGCTACGAGCAGTACTTC.